Shown below are 31 T cell receptor beta chains from a single sample sequenced in a study of blood T cell repertoires in COVID-19 (TCRdb year 2020). Libraries were built with the immunoSEQ multiplex PCR assay. Imported from immuneACCESS, the table was reduced by TCRdb to in-frame sequences with V and J called. These copies leave out some clones; in studies compared against another copy, an unresolved V gene accounts for under half, and the cause of the remainder is not known. For this sample the table gives approximately 220,000 clones, of which 80% to 90% were detected only once. The ten largest clones capture 3% to 4.5% of the sample. The source material was PBMCs or T cells enriched from blood (not recorded which). The receptors originated from a woman in her 40s who had been exposed to COVID-19.

The chain is built from TRBV27 and TRBJ1-6; D call uncertain. V dropped 5 bases and J dropped 0 bases, with 8 bases sitting between them. Germline V gene lookup returns CDR1 MNHEY and CDR2 SMNVEV (reference sequence). The CDR3 is 15 amino acids. The CDR3 region has the DNA TGTGCCAGCAGTCTCTATAGCTCCTATAATTCACCCCTCCACTTT. It encodes CASSLYSSYNSPLHF.

This clone was seen once. The genes are TRBV9 and TRBJ2-2; the match to TRBD1 covers 10 bases. The CDR3 length is 15 residues. Germline V gene data show CDR1 as SGDLS and CDR2 as YYNGEE. V lost 5 bases, J lost 6 bases, and 7 bases stayed unmatched. For the CDR3, the DNA is TGTGCCAGCAGTGAGACAGGGGGCGTTGCCGGGGAGCTGTTTTTT. Encoded protein: CASSETGGVAGELFF. Full variable domain (outside the CDR3, taken from reference TRBV9 and TRBJ2-2): DSGVTQTPKHLITATGQRVTLRCSPRSGDLSVYWYQQSLDQGLQFLIQYYNGEERAKGNILERFSAQQFPDLHSELNLSSLELGDSALYFCASSETGGVAGELFFGEGSRLTVL.

This sequence joins TRBV12-3 or TRBV12-4 and TRBJ2-1, with 9 bases that match TRBD2. The J segment lost 12 bases and the V segment lost 1 base, leaving 4 bases of the junction unmatched. The CDR3 is 13 residues long. The CDR3 sequence: CASSLDEAGGQFF. As DNA, the CDR3 is TGTGCCAGCAGTTTAGATGAAGCGGGGGGGCAGTTCTTC.

This clone was observed a handful of times. The rearrangement uses TRBV6-5 and TRBJ1-1; tentative D call: TRBD1 (6 bases). Trimming removed 7 bases at V and 1 base at J, with 13 bases between. Germline V gene lookup returns CDR1 MNHEY and CDR2 SVGAGI. There are 14 residues in the CDR3. The CDR3 here is CASKNRETNTEAFF. For the CDR3, the DNA is TGTGCCAGCAAGAACAGGGAGACGAACACTGAAGCTTTCTTT.

The count of this clone is one. The rearrangement uses TRBV4-2 and TRBJ1-2; D gene unclear. The V gene lost 1 base and the J gene lost 0 bases, with 18 bases spanning the gap. CDR1 is LGHNA, CDR2 YNFKEQ, per germline. This CDR3 spans 18 amino acids. The CDR3 loop is CASSQAISAAATNYGYTF. DNA for the CDR3: TGTGCCAGCAGCCAAGCTATAAGTGCGGCAGCAACTAACTATGGCTACACCTTC.

The rearrangement joins TRBV6-5 to TRBJ2-5; 7 nucleotides line up with TRBD1. Trimming cost V 6 bases and J 5 bases; bases outside gene matches: 6. The CDR3 is 13 amino acids. The V gene's germline CDR1 is MNHEY and CDR2 SVGAGI. CDR3 coding DNA: TGTGCCAGCAGAAGGGGGCTATTGGAGACCCAGTACTTC. Its translation: CASRRGLLETQYF.

This clone was seen a single time. The chain employs TRBV30 and TRBJ1-1; no definite D call. The CDR3 consists of 11 residues. CDR1 and CDR2 from the germline V gene are GTSNPN and SVGIG (reference sequence). Trimming pared 4 bases from V and 7 bases from J, leaving 10 bases between. The CDR3 reads CAWNEADEAFF. CDR3 DNA sequence: TGTGCCTGGAACGAAGCCGATGAAGCTTTCTTT.

J is TRBJ1-6 and V is TRBV19; no definite D call. The CDR3 totals 13 residues. The V end was cut by 11 bases, the J end by 5 bases, with 13 bases between. Germline lookup yields CDR1 LNHDA and CDR2 SQIVND (reference sequence). CDR3 nucleotide sequence: TGTGCCGAAGACGGGTTAAATAATTCACCCCTCCACTTT. Residues: CAEDGLNNSPLHF.

J is TRBJ1-2 and V is TRBV6-2 or TRBV6-3, with 7 bases lining up with TRBD1. There are 19 residues in the CDR3. Trimming removed 7 bases from V and 10 bases from J; junction bases left unmatched: 30. Germline CDR1 and CDR2: MNHEY and SVGEGT. CDR3 amino acids: CASIPLPATNGGTGVSYTF. The DNA of the CDR3 is TGTGCCAGCATCCCTCTTCCCGCCACTAACGGGGGTACAGGGGTTTCCTACACCTTC.

The rearrangement joins TRBV5-4 to TRBJ1-4, with D unresolved. Germline loops: CDR1 SGHNT, CDR2 YYREEE (reference sequence). The CDR3 totals 15 residues. V was pared by 2 bases and J by 6 bases, with 14 bases between. The CDR3 nucleotides are TGTGCCAGCAGCTTATGGGGTTCAGCGGATGAAAAACTGTTTTTT. Translating gives CASSLWGSADEKLFF.

This clone was observed a single time. CDR3 in DNA: TGTGCCAGCAGTTTATACAGGGGAAACCTAGGGATCGATGAGCAGTTCTTC. This codes for CASSLYRGNLGIDEQFF. V and J are TRBV27 and TRBJ2-1; 7 bases agree with TRBD1. Germline CDR1 reads MNHEY; CDR2 reads SMNVEV (reference sequence). This CDR3 comprises 17 residues. Trimming cost V 1 base and J 8 bases; bases outside gene matches: 14.

The chain links TRBV9 to TRBJ2-5, with 16 bases that match TRBD2. CDR3 length: 17 residues. Per germline, CDR1 SGDLS and CDR2 YYNGEE. The junction had 8 bases not matched to a gene; V was cut back by 4 bases and J by 5 bases. CDR3 sequence reads: CASSQGLAGGLWETQYF. CDR3 nucleotides: TGTGCCAGCAGCCAGGGACTAGCGGGGGGGCTGTGGGAGACCCAGTACTTC.

This clone was picked up a small number of times. The gene calls are TRBV6-4 and TRBJ2-6, with D possibly being TRBD1 (6 bases). Germline CDR1 is MRHNA and CDR2 is SNTAGT. This CDR3 has 15 residues. Trimming took off 0 bases at V and 4 bases at J, with 7 bases between the two ends. This chain's CDR3 is CASSDSGAGANVLTF. CDR3 nucleotides: TGTGCCAGCAGTGACTCGGGGGCCGGGGCCAACGTCCTGACTTTC.

This chain uses TRBV5-1 with TRBJ2-1, with 10 bases matching TRBD2. The germline CDR1 and CDR2 sequences are SGHRS and YFSETQ. This CDR3 contains 16 residues. V dropped 5 bases and J dropped 1; count of bases not matched to a gene: 6. The CDR3: CASSPSGGPSYNEQFF. Written as DNA, the CDR3 is TGCGCCAGCAGTCCTAGCGGGGGCCCTTCCTACAATGAGCAGTTCTTC.

The V gene is TRBV2, the J gene TRBJ1-5, with 9 bases matching TRBD1. Germline CDR1 SNHLY, CDR2 FYNNEI. V gave up 1 base and J gave up 7 bases; unmatched junction bases: 5. This CDR3 contains 15 residues. The CDR3 DNA follows: TGTGCCAGCAGTGAAGGGGACAGGGAGACACAGCCCCAGCATTTT. It codes for CASSEGDRETQPQHF.

This chain connects TRBV7-8 to TRBJ1-2, with a weak D call TRBD1 (5 bases). CDR1 SGHVS and CDR2 FQNEAQ come from the germline V gene. CDR3 size: 15 residues. V was cut by 1 base and J by 4 bases, with 13 bases left in between. CDR3 region: CASSLEGWGGYGYTF. Written as DNA, the CDR3 is TGTGCCAGCAGCTTAGAGGGCTGGGGCGGCTATGGCTACACCTTC.

The J gene is TRBJ1-6, the V gene TRBV10-3; a weak D match, TRBD1 (6 bases). Trimming took off 2 bases at V and 7 bases at J, with 9 bases between the two ends. Looked up from germline, CDR1 is ENHRY and CDR2 is SYGVKD. The CDR3 loop spans 14 amino acids. CDR3 residues: CAISEGQQNSPLHF. CDR3 DNA sequence: TGTGCCATCAGTGAGGGACAGCAAAATTCACCCCTCCACTTT.

The chain joins TRBV29-1 to TRBJ2-7; maybe TRBD1 (6 bases). Germline V gene lookup returns CDR1 SQVTM and CDR2 ANQGSEA. The CDR3 has 12 amino acids. The V and J ends lost 7 bases and 4 bases respectively, with 14 bases between them. This CDR3 reads CSGGPDSYEQYF. The CDR3 coding sequence is TGCAGCGGCGGACCGGACAGTTACGAGCAGTACTTC.

The rearrangement uses TRBV19 and TRBJ2-5, with 8 bases matching TRBD1. Germline V lookup: CDR1 LNHDA, CDR2 SQIVND (reference sequence). The CDR3 is 15 residues long. V shed 4 bases and J 5 bases; nucleotides not matched to a gene: 9. This chain's CDR3 is CASSTGQGWGETQYF. The CDR3 nucleotides read TGTGCCAGTAGTACTGGACAGGGCTGGGGGGAGACCCAGTACTTC.

The rearrangement links TRBV5-1 to TRBJ1-4; 7 positions match TRBD1. This CDR3 is built from 15 residues. Trimming took 4 bases from V and 5 from J; bases not matched to a gene: 8. Germline V CDR1 and CDR2: SGHRS, YFSETQ. CDR3 in DNA: TGCGCCAGCAGCCCCGGGGGACAGTCAAATGAAAAACTGTTTTTT. It translates to CASSPGGQSNEKLFF.

This chain uses TRBV19 with TRBJ2-7; the D gene is possibly TRBD1 (5 bases). The CDR3 spans 13 residues. The germline V gene encodes CDR1 LNHDA and CDR2 SQIVND (reference sequence). Trimming cost V 5 bases and J 0 bases, with 8 bases left between them. CDR3 coding DNA: TGTGCCAGTAGTCTAACAGGCTCCTACGAGCAGTACTTC. The encoded protein is CASSLTGSYEQYF. The whole variable domain, remainder taken from reference TRBV19 and TRBJ2-7, is DGGITQSPKYLFRKEGQNVTLSCEQNLNHDAMYWYRQDPGQGLRLIYYSQIVNDFQKGDIAEGYSVSREKKESFPLTVTSAQKNPTAFYLCASSLTGSYEQYFGPGTRLTVT.

The genes are TRBV28 and TRBJ1-1; 7 bases map to TRBD1. The CDR3 sequence is 17 residues long. The V gene's germline CDR1 is MDHEN and CDR2 SYDVKM. V was pared by 5 bases and J by 7 bases, with 19 bases of the junction left unmatched. Here the CDR3 DNA reads TGTGCCAGCAGTCTAAGCTTTCAGCAAGGGGGCTTCGGTGAAGCTTTCTTT. Its translation is CASSLSFQQGGFGEAFF.

The chain recombines TRBV12-5 with TRBJ1-2; D gene unclear. CDR1 and CDR2 (germline): LGHNT, FRNRAP. V lost 4 bases, J lost 3 bases, and 12 bases lay in between. The CDR3 runs 14 residues. The CDR3 region is CASGSQWADYGYTF. DNA of the CDR3: TGTGCTAGTGGTTCCCAATGGGCAGACTATGGCTACACCTTC.

This rearrangement joins TRBV5-6 to TRBJ1-5; D remains unclear. The germline V gene has CDR1 SGHDT and CDR2 YYEEEE. The CDR3 length is 13 residues. Trimming removed 4 bases at V and 5 bases at J, with 10 bases between. As DNA, the CDR3 is TGTGCCAGCAGCGCCGCAGGATATCAGCCCCAGCATTTT. Encoded protein: CASSAAGYQPQHF.

This chain connects TRBV5-1 to TRBJ2-1; 8 positions agree with TRBD1. CDR1 and CDR2 from the germline V gene are SGHRS and YFSETQ. There are 14 residues in the CDR3. Trimming removed 2 bases from V and 8 bases from J; junction bases left unmatched: 6. This chain's CDR3 is CASSFQGAEDEQFF. The CDR3 DNA is TGCGCCAGCAGCTTCCAGGGGGCGGAGGATGAGCAGTTCTTC. Together with reference TRBV5-1 and TRBJ2-1, the CDR3 gives the full variable domain: KAGVTQTPRYLIKTRGQQVTLSCSPISGHRSVSWYQQTPGQGLQFLFEYFSETQRNKGNFPGRFSGRQFSNSRSEMNVSTLELGDSALYLCASSFQGAEDEQFFGPGTRLTVL.

This clone was seen only a few times. The chain is built from TRBV2 and TRBJ1-2; 7 nucleotides align to TRBD1. The CDR3 consists of 14 residues. Per the germline V gene, CDR1 is SNHLY and CDR2 is FYNNEI. Germline trimming cut 8 bases from V and 7 bases from J; bases unmatched to any gene: 13. CDR3: CASSTQQGTAGYTF. For the CDR3, the DNA is TGTGCCAGCTCCACACAACAGGGGACGGCTGGCTACACCTTC.

The CDR3 region has the DNA TGTGCCAGCAGTTTAGAGCGGGGGTCTGAAGCTTTCTTT. Amino acids: CASSLERGSEAFF. The chain employs TRBV12-3 or TRBV12-4 and TRBJ1-1; maybe TRBD1 (5 bases). The CDR3 runs to 13 residues. V lost 1 base and J 6 bases, leaving 9 bases between the germline ends.

This sequence joins TRBV29-1 and TRBJ1-1; 7 positions agree with TRBD1. This CDR3 has 14 amino acids. Germline CDR1 is SQVTM and CDR2 is ANQGSEA. Trimming took 3 bases from V and 3 from J; bases not matched to a gene: 7. The CDR3 spells CSVEGDRGDTEAFF. The CDR3 coding sequence is TGCAGCGTTGAGGGGGACAGAGGGGACACTGAAGCTTTCTTT.

This clone was seen just once. V and J are TRBV29-1 and TRBJ1-4; perhaps TRBD1 as D (5 bases). Between the trimmed V and J ends, which lost 1 base and 5 bases, there was a span of 14 bases. The CDR3 loop spans 15 amino acids. CDR1 is SQVTM and CDR2 is ANQGSEA in the germline V gene. For the CDR3, the DNA is TGCAGCGTTGAAGTTGACTTGGACATCAATGAAAAACTGTTTTTT. Translating it yields CSVEVDLDINEKLFF.

The rearrangement uses TRBV19 and TRBJ2-1, with 8 bases that match TRBD1. Germline CDR1 and CDR2: LNHDA and SQIVND (reference sequence). Losses at the gene ends were 3 bases for V and 4 bases for J; bases not matched to a gene: 5. The CDR3 spans 15 residues. The CDR3 is CASSMGDRTYNEQFF. CDR3 nucleotide sequence: TGTGCCAGTAGTATGGGGGACAGGACTTACAATGAGCAGTTCTTC.

The gene calls are TRBV7-2 and TRBJ2-5; TRBD1 might be the D (6 bases). This CDR3 is 15 amino acids long. Trimming cost V 5 bases and J 5 bases, with 18 bases left between them. From germline, CDR1 is SGHTA and CDR2 FQGNSA. The CDR3 reads CASSLSGTLMETQYF. As DNA, the CDR3 is TGTGCCAGCAGCCTCAGTGGGACATTAATGGAGACCCAGTACTTC.